Listed below are T cell receptor beta chains from one sample, sequenced in a study of blood T cell repertoires in COVID-19. The table came from immunoSEQ multiplex PCR; TCRdb's copy has only in-frame clones and leaves some out. The sample lists hundreds of thousands of clones, approximately 92% seen once, with more than 0.95% in the top ten. Material for sequencing was PBMCs or T cells enriched from blood (not recorded which). The receptors originated from a man aged 25-45 years who had recovered from COVID-19. Both conserved end residues are part of each CDR3. A D gene is named only where the DNA matches it firmly. Clone sizes are given selectively: once, few, many, or a class where the clone is expanded.

J	D	V	size	DNA	CDR3
TRBJ1-4	-	TRBV28	-	TGTGCCAGCAGGCCCATGGGGCAGGGGAAGGAAAAACTGTTTTTT	CASRPMGQGKEKLFF
TRBJ1-1	-	TRBV25-1	-	TGTGCCAGCAGTGAGCAGGGCAACTGGGAAGCTTTCTTT	CASSEQGNWEAFF
TRBJ1-5	-	TRBV4-1	-	TGCGCCAGCAGCCATGGGGGGGGCGGCAATCAGCCCCAGCATTTT	CASSHGGGGNQPQHF
TRBJ1-5	TRBD1	TRBV6-6	-	TGTGCCAGCAGCGGACAGGGAAACAATCAGCCCCAGCATTTT	CASSGQGNNQPQHF
TRBJ2-2	TRBD1	TRBV6-1	-	TGTGCCAGCAGTGAAGCGGGACAGGGTGCCGGGGAGCTGTTTTTT	CASSEAGQGAGELFF
TRBJ2-7	TRBD2	TRBV5-5	-	TGTGCCAGCAGCCTAGCGGGAGAGACATACGAGCAGTACTTC	CASSLAGETYEQYF
TRBJ2-5	-	TRBV4-1	-	TGCGCCAGCAGCCAAGCAGGGGGGGAGACCCAGTACTTC	CASSQAGGETQYF
TRBJ2-3	TRBD1	TRBV9	few	TGTGCCAGCAGCGTAGCTTACGGGACAGCTAGCACAGATACGCAGTATTTT	CASSVAYGTASTDTQYF
TRBJ2-1	TRBD2	TRBV7-7	few	TGTGCCAGCAGCTTGGGACTAGCGGGAGTCAACAATGAGCAGTTCTTC	CASSLGLAGVNNEQFF
TRBJ2-2	TRBD1	TRBV3-1/TRBV3-2	-	TGTGCCAGCAGCAGAGGGGGCCTCGACGGGGAGCTGTTTTTT	CASSRGGLDGELFF